These 27 T cell receptor beta chains were sequenced from one sample in a study of regulatory T cells in long-lasting Graves disease. Relying on iRepertoire HTBI primers and Arm-PCR of CDR3 regions, the team built TCR beta libraries. One entry per CDR3 protein results from TCRdb running MiXCR on the multiplex PCR reads. Among fewer than 650,000 distinct CDR3 sequences listed, about 16% were seen once. Time point denoted: newly diagnosed GD, antithyroid drugs for less than 3 months. PBMC RNA served as the TCR library source. The same data also went into a second study, on T cells in Graves' hyperthyroidism and ophthalmopathy.

The sequencing used peripheral blood mononuclear cells (PBMCs), collected at new diagnosis, from a patient treated with antithyroid drugs. The receptors shown here come from a man younger than 30 with Graves disease.

The sample holds many counts of this clonotype. The chain links TRBV2 to TRBJ1-5, with D uncertain. CDR1 and CDR2 from the germline V gene are SNHLY and FYNNEI. V was clipped by 0 bases and J by 2 bases, with 8 bases between them. The CDR3 length is 15 residues. CDR3 sequence reads: CASSEAGSGNQPQHF. The DNA for the CDR3 is TGTGCCAGCAGTGAAGCAGGGTCAGGCAATCAGCCCCAGCATTTT. Full variable domain (rest looked up from reference TRBV2 and TRBJ1-5): EPEVTQTPSHQVTQMGQEVILRCVPISNHLYFYWYRQILGQKVEFLVSFYNNEISEKSEIFDDQFSVERPDGSNFTLKIRSTKLEDSAMYFCASSEAGSGNQPQHFGDGTRLSIL.

A few counts support this clonotype. This chain joins TRBV12-3 or TRBV12-4 and TRBJ1-3; D remains ambiguous. The CDR3 contains 12 residues. Trimming removed 3 bases from V and 2 bases from J, with 2 bases in between. The CDR3 reads CASSFAGNTIYF. Written as DNA, the CDR3 is TGTGCCAGCAGTTTTGCTGGAAACACCATATATTTT.

This clonotype was seen many times. The chain carries TRBV3-1 and TRBJ2-6; D gene unclear. This CDR3 has 16 amino acids. CDR1 is LGHDT and CDR2 is YNNKEL in the germline V gene (reference sequence). Trimming took off 3 bases at V and 1 base at J, with 10 bases between the two ends. DNA of the CDR3: TGTGCCAGCAGCCAGGAGCTCCGATCTGGGGCCAACGTCCTGACTTTC. Translated, it gives CASSQELRSGANVLTF. The whole variable domain, filled in from reference TRBV3-1 and TRBJ2-6, reads DTAVSQTPKYLVTQMGNDKSIKCEQNLGHDTMYWYKQDSKKFLKIMFSYNNKELIINETVPNRFSPKSPDKAHLNLHINSLELGDSAVYFCASSQELRSGANVLTFGAGSRLTVL.

This clonotype was seen at least ten times. This chain joins TRBV27 and TRBJ2-7; the match to TRBD2 covers 10 bases. V trimming: 7 bases; J trimming: 3 bases; junction bases outside the gene matches: 9. The CDR3 is 15 amino acids. Germline CDR1 is MNHEY and CDR2 is SMNVEV (reference sequence). The CDR3 region is CASINGASGSYEQYF. CDR3 sequence (DNA): TGTGCCAGCATCAATGGGGCTAGCGGGAGCTACGAGCAGTACTTC.

In its sample, this clonotype was seen many times. The chain carries TRBV18 and TRBJ1-1; D perhaps matches TRBD1 (6 bases). V lost 6 bases, J lost 5 bases, and 16 bases lay in between. Germline lookup yields CDR1 KGHSH and CDR2 LQKENI. The CDR3 loop spans 14 amino acids. The CDR3 coding sequence is TGTGCCAGCTCCCAGAACAGGGCTGGTACTGAAGCTTTCTTT. Its protein product is CASSQNRAGTEAFF.

This clonotype was found a few times. The V gene is TRBV10-3, the J gene TRBJ2-3, with D perhaps given as TRBD1 or TRBD2 (5 bases each). The V gene lost 10 bases and the J gene lost 7 bases, with 12 bases spanning the gap. CDR3 length equals 11 residues. Germline CDR1 ENHRY, CDR2 SYGVKD. Here the CDR3 DNA reads TGTGCCACCGGGACCCCCAATACGCAGTATTTT. Encoded protein: CATGTPNTQYF.

This clonotype has more than one count but fewer than ten. V usage is TRBV5-5 and J usage is TRBJ2-1, with 8 positions matching TRBD1. The CDR3 spans 17 residues. Germline V gene lookup returns CDR1 SGHKS and CDR2 YYEKEE (reference sequence). The ends lost 3 bases at V and 5 bases at J; junction bases unmatched: 13. The CDR3 DNA is TGTGCCAGCAGCTACCACGACAGGGGAGATTGGAACAATGAGCAGTTCTTC. The encoded protein is CASSYHDRGDWNNEQFF.

The table lists this clonotype with a few counts. The chain uses TRBV29-1 and TRBJ1-2, with D unresolved. The V end lost 6 bases, the J end lost 8 bases, and 16 bases lay between the germline ends. CDR3 length: 12 residues. Germline V CDR1 and CDR2: SQVTM, ANQGSEA. The CDR3 DNA is TGCAGCGTGGGTCCCCCATCACAAGGCTACACCTTC. It codes for CSVGPPSQGYTF. The full variable domain, rest sourced from reference TRBV29-1 and TRBJ1-2, is SAVISQKPSRDICQRGTSLTIQCQVDSQVTMMFWYRQQPGQSLTLIATANQGSEATYESGFVIDKFPISRPNLTFSTLTVSNMSPEDSSIYLCSVGPPSQGYTFGSGTRLTVV.

This clonotype was found many times. The V call is TRBV27, the J call TRBJ2-1; D may be TRBD1 or TRBD2 (5 bases each). The V gene's germline CDR1 is MNHEY and CDR2 SMNVEV (reference sequence). This CDR3 comprises 14 residues. V was pared by 5 bases and J by 2 bases, with 10 bases between. The CDR3 DNA reads TGTGCCAGCAGTACAACGGGGCCCTACAATGAGCAGTTCTTC. Translating gives CASSTTGPYNEQFF.

Comments on this clonotype: This could be a read error, since a much larger clone is one nucleotide away. The V gene is TRBV10-3, the J gene TRBJ2-2, with unresolved D. The CDR3 runs 12 residues. Germline CDR1 is ENHRY and CDR2 is SYGVKD. CDR3 nucleotide sequence: TGTGCCAGCAGTTACCGGGCCGGGGAGCTGTTTTTT. Protein sequence: CASSYRAGELFF.

The table lists this clonotype with many counts. The V and J genes are TRBV3-1 and TRBJ2-7; D is perhaps TRBD1 (6 bases). The CDR3 covers 13 residues. The V gene's germline CDR1 is LGHDT and CDR2 YNNKEL (reference sequence). The V and J ends lost 5 bases and 4 bases respectively, with 12 bases between them. CDR3 coding DNA: TGTGCCAGCAGCGGGACACGGGATTACGAGCAGTACTTC. Its protein product is CASSGTRDYEQYF.

This clonotype has just a few counts. The V gene is TRBV7-9, the J gene TRBJ1-5; possibly TRBD1 for D (6 bases). Germline V gives CDR1 SEHNR, CDR2 FQNEAQ (reference sequence). V gave up 5 bases and J gave up 2 bases, with 16 bases separating them. CDR3 size: 16 residues. The CDR3 here is CASSLFTGTGNQPQHF. CDR3 coding DNA: TGTGCCAGCAGCCTGTTTACAGGGACGGGCAATCAGCCCCAGCATTTT. The variable domain in full, completed from reference TRBV7-9 and TRBJ1-5, reads DTGVSQNPRHKITKRGQNVTFRCDPISEHNRLYWYRQTLGQGPEFLTYFQNEAQLEKSRLLSDRFSAERPKGSFSTLEIQRTEQGDSAMYLCASSLFTGTGNQPQHFGDGTRLSIL.

The genes are TRBV2 and TRBJ1-3; the match to TRBD1 covers 9 bases. Germline V gene lookup returns CDR1 SNHLY and CDR2 FYNNEI. The CDR3 runs 17 residues. V shed 0 bases, J shed 3 bases, and the junction held 6 bases outside the gene matches. The CDR3 region is CASSEALGQGGGNTIYF. The CDR3 DNA sequence: TGTGCCAGCAGTGAAGCGCTGGGACAGGGCGGTGGAAACACCATATATTTT.

The rearrangement joins TRBV20-1 to TRBJ2-7; 11 bases are a match to TRBD2. Germline V CDR1 and CDR2: DFQATT, SNEGSKA (reference sequence). The V gene end was trimmed by 0 bases and the J gene end by 10 bases; junction bases not matched to a gene: 8. The CDR3 spans 14 residues. The CDR3 nucleotides are TGCAGTGCTAGAGATAGCGGGGGGGACTACGGACAGTACTTC. This encodes CSARDSGGDYGQYF.

This chain connects TRBV30 to TRBJ2-7; TRBD2 is a possible D gene (5 bases). Germline CDR1 and CDR2: GTSNPN and SVGIG (reference sequence). The CDR3 is made up of 13 amino acids. For the CDR3, the DNA is TGTGCTTCGTCGCCTAGCTCAGCCTACGAGCAGTACTTC. Translating it yields CASSPSSAYEQYF.

This clonotype came up a few times. The chain combines TRBV20-1 with TRBJ2-2; a weak D match, TRBD2 (5 bases). V lost 3 bases and J 6 bases, leaving 14 bases between the germline ends. Germline V gene sequence: CDR1 DFQATT, CDR2 SNEGSKA (reference sequence). The length of the CDR3 is 14 residues. The CDR3 nucleotides read TGCAGTGCTAGGCAGGCCAGCGGTTCCGGGGAGCTGTTTTTT. Its protein is CSARQASGSGELFF.

This chain uses TRBV28 with TRBJ1-5; D is perhaps TRBD1 (6 bases). From germline, CDR1 is MDHEN and CDR2 SYDVKM. This CDR3 spans 17 amino acids. The V gene lost 6 bases and the J gene lost 6 bases, with 24 bases spanning the gap. Here the CDR3 reads CASRVRVFRGAIQPQHF. The DNA of the CDR3 is TGTGCCAGCAGGGTCCGAGTCTTCAGGGGTGCGATTCAGCCCCAGCATTTT.

The chain carries TRBV19 and TRBJ1-2; 7 bases map to TRBD1. Germline trimming cut 3 bases from V and 5 bases from J; bases unmatched to any gene: 3. The CDR3 contains 13 residues. The V gene's germline CDR1 is LNHDA and CDR2 SQIVND (reference sequence). The CDR3 sequence is CASSIDREYGYTF. In nucleotides, the CDR3 is TGTGCCAGTAGTATCGACAGGGAGTATGGCTACACCTTC.

The chain has TRBV9 and TRBJ2-1, with D unresolved. V was trimmed by 0 bases and J by 6 bases, leaving 10 bases between them. CDR3 size: 14 residues. The germline V gene has CDR1 SGDLS and CDR2 YYNGEE. CDR3 amino acids: CASSVELSSNEQFF. The CDR3 nucleotides read TGTGCCAGCAGCGTAGAACTTTCATCCAATGAGCAGTTCTTC.

Many counts were recorded for this clonotype. This chain connects TRBV27 to TRBJ2-7, with no clear D. From germline, CDR1 is MNHEY and CDR2 SMNVEV (reference sequence). This CDR3 is 11 amino acids long. Trimming took off 8 bases at V and 3 bases at J, with 8 bases between the two ends. The CDR3 DNA is TGTGCCAGCTCGACGGTCTACGAGCAGTACTTC. This sequence encodes CASSTVYEQYF.

In this sample, this clonotype turned up many times. The CDR3 loop is CSAVPHGSYEQYF. The CDR3 DNA reads TGCAGTGCTGTGCCCCATGGGTCCTACGAGCAGTACTTC. The chain carries TRBV20-1 and TRBJ2-7; D gene uncertain. The V end was cut by 5 bases, the J end by 1 base, with 12 bases between. The CDR3 has 13 residues. Per germline, CDR1 DFQATT and CDR2 SNEGSKA (reference sequence).

The rearrangement links TRBV2 to TRBJ1-4; D uncertain. The CDR3 sequence is 14 residues long. Germline V gene lookup returns CDR1 SNHLY and CDR2 FYNNEI. V was trimmed by 2 bases and J by 5 bases, leaving 9 bases between them. The CDR3 bases are TGTGCCAGCAGTGAAAGTCAGGACAATGAAAAACTGTTTTTT. Protein product: CASSESQDNEKLFF.

As for this clonotype: The junction does not match germline at one end; this may be a read error. V gene TRBV5-1 combines with J gene TRBJ2-7; no definite D call. The CDR3 extends over 13 amino acids. Germline V gene lookup returns CDR1 SGHRS and CDR2 YFSETQ. As DNA, the CDR3 is TGTGCCAGCAGCTTGACCAGGTCCTACGAGCAGTACTTC. It yields the protein CASSLTRSYEQYF.

This clonotype was found once. J is TRBJ1-4 and V is TRBV6-9, with a possible D match to TRBD1 (5 bases). The V and J ends lost 3 bases and 7 bases respectively, with 15 bases between them. Germline V lookup: CDR1 MNHGY, CDR2 SVAAGI. This CDR3 spans 15 amino acids. Written as DNA, the CDR3 is TGTGCCAGCAGTTACGCACAGTCGGGGCTTGAAAAACTGTTTTTT. It specifies CASSYAQSGLEKLFF.

This clonotype was counted a few times. The rearrangement links TRBV19 to TRBJ2-3, with 10 bases lining up with TRBD2. From germline, CDR1 is LNHDA and CDR2 SQIVND (reference sequence). This CDR3 region has 15 residues. V lost 4 bases to trimming and J lost 2 bases; unmatched junction nucleotides: 3. CDR3 region: CASSTGLAATDTQYF. In DNA form, the CDR3 reads TGTGCCAGTAGTACAGGACTAGCGGCCACAGATACGCAGTATTTT.

This clonotype was counted at least ten times. The V gene is TRBV2, the J gene TRBJ2-7; D not certain. The CDR3 sequence is 11 residues long. Trimming cost V 7 bases and J 3 bases, with 7 bases left between them. CDR1 and CDR2 (germline): SNHLY, FYNNEI. Written as DNA, the CDR3 is TGTGCCAGCACCTCTAACTACGAGCAGTACTTC. This sequence encodes CASTSNYEQYF.

This clonotype was seen ten or more times. The V call is TRBV10-3, the J call TRBJ2-7; TRBD2 agrees at 9 bases. The CDR3 contains 16 residues. The germline V gene has CDR1 ENHRY and CDR2 SYGVKD. V dropped 3 bases and J dropped 7; count of bases not matched to a gene: 13. CDR3 amino acids: CAISDSPTSGRREQYF. The CDR3 nucleotides read TGTGCCATCAGTGATTCCCCGACTAGCGGTAGGCGGGAGCAGTACTTC.